The clone carrying this T cell receptor (beta chain) has just one count. Its antigen is not identified. The sample comes from a study of post-analysis software for immune sequencing data. Study details: Disease trajectories encompassed relapsing-remitting, secondary progressive and progressive-relapsing multiple sclerosis.

Presence of unique molecular identifiers characterized the TCR beta cDNA libraries. TCRdb independently ran MiXCR on the PCR reads; one entry per CDR3 protein. The sample includes about 680,000 distinct CDR3 sequences, around 60% of them seen just once. Findings and caveats of the study: Significantly lower normalized Chao1 diversity was seen in multiple sclerosis patients than in controls. The authors found that F measure strongly co-clustered same-batch samples.

Sample: blood. This receptor was obtained from a girl aged 2-15 years with multiple sclerosis.

The CDR3 DNA follows: TGTGCCAGCAGCTACGGGAGAGTGGGACAGCCCTTCAATCAGCCCCAGCATTTT. Translating gives CASSYGRVGQPFNQPQHF. The chain has TRBV7-2 and TRBJ1-5, with 7 bases aligning to TRBD1. The CDR3 is 18 residues long. Germline assignment: CDR1 SGHTA and CDR2 FQGNSA. V shed 4 bases and J 3 bases; nucleotides not matched to a gene: 15.